The 24 T cell receptor beta chains below come from one sample, sequenced in a study of T-cell memory formation after mild COVID-19. TCRdb reprocessed the 5' RACE reads via MiXCR and lists one record per CDR3 protein. This sample has roughly 150,000 distinct CDR3 sequences, with about 15% found just once. Material for sequencing was PBMCs or a T cell subset sorted from them (not recorded which). The receptors originated from an adult woman who had mild COVID-19 (a few samples of this study predate the infection). Cell type and time point are not known.

This clonotype has only one observation. The chain is built from TRBV20-1 and TRBJ1-1, with TRBD1 matching over 10 bases. Per germline, CDR1 DFQATT and CDR2 SNEGSKA (reference sequence). Trimming removed 6 bases from V and 0 bases from J; junction bases left unmatched: 10. The CDR3 is 16 residues long. The CDR3 coding sequence is TGCAGTGCCCCCGGGACAGGGGCGAAGATGAACACTGAAGCTTTCTTT. Protein product: CSAPGTGAKMNTEAFF.

The chain carries TRBV29-1 and TRBJ2-7; D is possibly TRBD2 (5 bases). In germline, CDR1 is SQVTM, CDR2 ANQGSEA. Between the trimmed V and J ends, which lost 3 bases and 4 bases, there was a span of 7 bases. The CDR3 extends over 11 amino acids. This CDR3 reads CSVERDYEQYF. The CDR3 DNA follows: TGCAGCGTTGAGAGGGATTACGAGCAGTACTTC.

CDR3 in DNA: TGCGCCAGCAGCTTTGGAGGGTGGGCTGAAGCTTTCTTT. Encoded protein: CASSFGGWAEAFF. The chain couples TRBV5-1 to TRBJ1-1, with D uncertain. V lost 2 bases to trimming and J lost 6 bases, with 11 bases between them. The CDR3 runs to 13 residues. CDR1 is SGHRS and CDR2 is YFSETQ in the germline V gene. The full variable domain, with the rest looked up from reference TRBV5-1 and TRBJ1-1, is KAGVTQTPRYLIKTRGQQVTLSCSPISGHRSVSWYQQTPGQGLQFLFEYFSETQRNKGNFPGRFSGRQFSNSRSEMNVSTLELGDSALYLCASSFGGWAEAFFGQGTRLTVV.

This clonotype was seen a few times. The V gene is TRBV3-1, the J gene TRBJ2-3; D ambiguous. The CDR3 is made up of 14 amino acids. The ends were cut back, 1 base at V and 0 bases at J, with 5 bases in the middle. CDR1 LGHDT and CDR2 YNNKEL come from the germline V gene (reference sequence). The CDR3 reads CASSQGVSTDTQYF. The CDR3 coding sequence is TGTGCCAGCAGCCAAGGGGTGAGCACAGATACGCAGTATTTT.

This chain connects TRBV14 to TRBJ2-3; no definite D call. The V and J ends lost 0 bases and 4 bases respectively, with 8 bases between them. From germline, CDR1 is SGHDN and CDR2 FVKESK. The CDR3 is 14 residues long. The CDR3 nucleotides read TGTGCCAGCAGCCAAGACCGGTCGGCAGATACGCAGTATTTT. It specifies CASSQDRSADTQYF.

The CDR3 region has the DNA TGTGCCAGCTGCGATAAGGGCAGGGGTCACTACGAGCAGTACTTC. It encodes CASCDKGRGHYEQYF. The chain recombines TRBV5-5 with TRBJ2-7; D possibly corresponds to TRBD1 (6 bases). V lost 7 bases and J lost 3, with 20 bases in between. The CDR3 covers 15 residues. Germline CDR1 SGHKS, CDR2 YYEKEE (reference sequence).

This clonotype has only a few counts. V gene TRBV2 combines with J gene TRBJ1-1, with D possibly matching TRBD1 (5 bases). CDR1 SNHLY and CDR2 FYNNEI come from the germline V gene. This CDR3 contains 14 residues. Trimming shortened V by 3 bases and J by 1 base, and 9 bases separated the two germline ends. Here the CDR3 reads CASSDSGPNTEAFF. The CDR3 coding sequence is TGTGCCAGCAGTGATTCGGGGCCGAACACTGAAGCTTTCTTT.

V and J are TRBV5-6 and TRBJ2-7; TRBD2 matches 12 bases. Per germline, CDR1 SGHDT and CDR2 YYEEEE. CDR3 length equals 14 residues. J gave up 4 bases and V 4 bases, and 3 bases lay outside the gene matches. The CDR3, as DNA: TGTGCCAGCAGCACTAGCGGGAGGTGGTACGAGCAGTACTTC. It yields the protein CASSTSGRWYEQYF.

The chain uses TRBV27 and TRBJ2-5; 9 bases map to TRBD1. Germline V gene data show CDR1 as MNHEY and CDR2 as SMNVEV (reference sequence). The trim removed 8 bases at V and 8 bases at J, leaving 9 bases unmatched. This CDR3 contains 13 residues. CDR3 protein: CASASGTGYTQYF. CDR3 nucleotides: TGTGCCAGCGCCTCCGGGACAGGGTACACCCAGTACTTC.

The sample holds many counts of this clonotype. This rearrangement joins TRBV12-3 or TRBV12-4 to TRBJ2-1, with 7 positions matching TRBD2. Unmatched junction bases numbered 2, after V lost 1 base and J lost 2 bases. CDR3 length: 15 residues. For the CDR3, the DNA is TGTGCCAGCAGTTTAGACGCGGGAGCCTACAATGAGCAGTTCTTC. This gives the protein CASSLDAGAYNEQFF.

The chain couples TRBV4-1 to TRBJ2-1; 7 nucleotides match TRBD1. The V gene end was trimmed by 4 bases and the J gene end by 9 bases; junction bases not matched to a gene: 3. CDR1 and CDR2 (germline): MGHRA, YSYEKL. The CDR3 runs to 12 residues. The CDR3 DNA follows: TGCGCCAGCAGCCGGACAGGTGGTGAGCAGTTCTTC. Protein: CASSRTGGEQFF.

This clonotype appeared a few times. The chain joins TRBV29-1 to TRBJ2-2; 10 bases align to TRBD1. J was trimmed by 6 bases and V by 6 bases; bases with no gene match: 1. Germline-derived CDR1 and CDR2 are SQVTM and ANQGSEA. The CDR3 sequence is 12 residues long. CDR3 in DNA: TGCAGCGTGGGGACAGGGGCCGGGGAGCTGTTTTTT. It translates to CSVGTGAGELFF.

The table lists this clonotype with a few counts. DNA for the CDR3: TGTGCCAGCAGTGAATACGATGCACATAGCACAGATACGCAGTATTTT. Translation gives CASSEYDAHSTDTQYF. J is TRBJ2-3 and V is TRBV25-1; D not certain. The CDR3 has 16 residues. Trimming took 0 bases from V and 0 from J, leaving 10 bases between them. CDR1 is MGHDK and CDR2 is SYGVNS in the germline V gene.

This clonotype showed up just a few times. The J gene is TRBJ2-7, the V gene TRBV6-6; D is unclear. Germline CDR1 MNHNY, CDR2 SVGAGI (reference sequence). The CDR3 totals 17 residues. V was clipped by 2 bases and J by 0 bases, with 17 bases between them. The CDR3 here is CASSYTSSIRTSYEQYF. The CDR3 DNA sequence: TGTGCCAGCAGTTACACCTCCTCGATCAGGACCTCCTACGAGCAGTACTTC.

This clonotype was counted a few times. This rearrangement joins TRBV24-1 to TRBJ2-2; 9 nucleotides agree with TRBD1. Germline V gene sequence: CDR1 KGHDR, CDR2 SFDVKD. There are 16 residues in the CDR3. J lost 5 bases, V lost 0 bases, and 3 bases had no gene match. The CDR3 spells CATSDLPGQGTGELFF. The DNA for the CDR3 is TGTGCCACCAGTGATTTGCCGGGACAGGGAACCGGGGAGCTGTTTTTT.

A single count supports this clonotype. The chain recombines TRBV7-9 with TRBJ1-2; no firm D call. Trimming cost V 10 bases and J 7 bases, with 13 bases left between them. The CDR3 spans 11 residues. Germline V CDR1 and CDR2: SEHNR, FQNEAQ (reference sequence). The CDR3 region is CATPRKSGYTF. The CDR3 coding sequence is TGTGCCACGCCGAGGAAGAGTGGCTACACCTTC.

This clonotype has more than one count but fewer than ten. V gene TRBV5-1 combines with J gene TRBJ2-7; 10 nucleotides match TRBD2. With V trimmed by 2 bases and J by 4 bases, 9 bases remained unmatched. Per germline, CDR1 SGHRS and CDR2 YFSETQ. The CDR3 is 16 residues long. The CDR3 is CASSFGGTSGVYEQYF. DNA of the CDR3: TGCGCCAGCAGCTTTGGTGGAACTAGCGGGGTTTACGAGCAGTACTTC.

The chain carries TRBV7-2 and TRBJ2-1; 8 bases map to TRBD2. V was clipped by 0 bases and J by 0 bases; unmatched bases: 7. CDR1 is SGHTA, CDR2 FQGNSA, per germline. The CDR3 loop spans 18 amino acids. The CDR3 coding sequence is TGTGCCAGCAGCTTAGCGGGTCTAGCGGGTTACTCCTACAATGAGCAGTTCTTC. As protein: CASSLAGLAGYSYNEQFF.

The V and J genes are TRBV27 and TRBJ2-3, with 7 bases lining up with TRBD1. After removal of 1 base from V and 8 bases from J, the junction contained 18 bases not matched to a gene. Germline loops: CDR1 MNHEY, CDR2 SMNVEV (reference sequence). The CDR3 is made up of 18 amino acids. The CDR3 DNA sequence: TGTGCCAGCAGTTTATTCCTCTCCGAGACCAAGTCAGGGGGTACGCAGTATTTT. Its translation is CASSLFLSETKSGGTQYF.

This clonotype has a handful of counts. The rearrangement links TRBV12-3 or TRBV12-4 to TRBJ2-3, with 9 bases fitting TRBD1. There are 18 residues in the CDR3. With V trimmed by 3 bases and J by 3 bases, 13 bases remained unmatched. The CDR3 reads CASSFRSRDRATTDTQYF. The CDR3 DNA reads TGTGCCAGCAGTTTTCGGTCCCGGGACAGGGCAACGACAGATACGCAGTATTTT.

V and J are TRBV12-3 or TRBV12-4 and TRBJ2-5; D not certain. The V gene lost 4 bases and the J gene lost 2 bases, with 8 bases spanning the gap. The CDR3 has 13 amino acids. CDR3 region: CASSWSRQETQYF. CDR3 DNA sequence: TGTGCCAGCAGTTGGTCCCGACAAGAGACCCAGTACTTC.

The J gene is TRBJ1-1, the V gene TRBV5-1; D call uncertain. The CDR3 extends over 15 amino acids. From germline, CDR1 is SGHRS and CDR2 YFSETQ. Trimming removed 3 bases at V and 8 bases at J, with 20 bases between. The CDR3 sequence is CASSSRATARTEAFF. CDR3 coding DNA: TGCGCCAGCAGCTCAAGGGCGACGGCCCGCACGGAAGCTTTCTTT.

This chain links TRBV4-3 with TRBJ2-1; 13 bases match TRBD2. The germline V gene encodes CDR1 LGHNA and CDR2 YSLEER. The CDR3 is made up of 15 amino acids. V trimming: 4 bases; J trimming: 8 bases; junction bases outside the gene matches: 5. CDR3 sequence reads: CASSLLAGGLDEQFF. As DNA, the CDR3 is TGCGCCAGCAGCCTACTAGCGGGAGGGCTGGATGAGCAGTTCTTC.

The chain has TRBV7-8 and TRBJ2-1; D is undetermined. The CDR3 runs 16 residues. Germline-derived CDR1 and CDR2 are SGHVS and FQNEAQ. The germline V and J ends were trimmed by 5 bases and 0 bases, with 14 bases remaining between them. This chain's CDR3 is CASSLSRDLSYNEQFF. In nucleotides, the CDR3 is TGTGCCAGCAGCCTAAGTAGGGATCTCTCCTACAATGAGCAGTTCTTC.